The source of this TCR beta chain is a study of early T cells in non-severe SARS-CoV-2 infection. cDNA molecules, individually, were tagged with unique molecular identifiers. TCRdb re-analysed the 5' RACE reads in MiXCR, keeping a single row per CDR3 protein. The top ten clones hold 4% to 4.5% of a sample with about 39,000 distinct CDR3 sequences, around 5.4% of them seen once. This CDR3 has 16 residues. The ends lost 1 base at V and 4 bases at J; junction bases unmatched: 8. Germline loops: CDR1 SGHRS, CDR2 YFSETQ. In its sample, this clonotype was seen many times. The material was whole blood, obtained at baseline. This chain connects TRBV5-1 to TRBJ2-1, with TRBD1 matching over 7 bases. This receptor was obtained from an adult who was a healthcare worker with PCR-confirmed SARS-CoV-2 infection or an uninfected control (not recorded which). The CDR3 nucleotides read TGCGCCAGCAGCTTGTCAGGGGGTCCCCTTTACAATGAGCAGTTCTTC. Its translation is CASSLSGGPLYNEQFF.